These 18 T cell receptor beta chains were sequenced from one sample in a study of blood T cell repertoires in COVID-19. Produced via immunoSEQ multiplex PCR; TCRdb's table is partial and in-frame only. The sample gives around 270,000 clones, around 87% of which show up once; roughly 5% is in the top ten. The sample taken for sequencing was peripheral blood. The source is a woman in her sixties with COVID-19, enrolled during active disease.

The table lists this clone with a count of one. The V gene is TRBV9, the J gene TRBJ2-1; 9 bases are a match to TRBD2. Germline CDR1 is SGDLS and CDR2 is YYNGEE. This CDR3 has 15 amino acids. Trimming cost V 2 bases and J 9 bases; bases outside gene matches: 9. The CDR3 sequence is CASSVIPSGAGEQFF. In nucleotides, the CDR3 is TGTGCCAGCAGCGTTATACCTAGCGGGGCGGGTGAGCAGTTCTTC.

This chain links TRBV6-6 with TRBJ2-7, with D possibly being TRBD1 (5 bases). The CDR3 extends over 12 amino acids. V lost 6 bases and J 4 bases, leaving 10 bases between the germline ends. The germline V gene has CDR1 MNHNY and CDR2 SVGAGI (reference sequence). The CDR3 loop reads CASSDSLYEQYF. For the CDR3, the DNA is TGTGCCAGCAGCGACAGTCTGTACGAGCAGTACTTC.

CDR3: CASAGQGSNIQYF. The CDR3 nucleotides are TGTGCCAGTGCCGGACAGGGCTCGAACATTCAGTACTTC. This chain uses TRBV19 with TRBJ2-4, with 8 bases fitting TRBD1. Unmatched junction bases numbered 7, after V lost 8 bases and J lost 7 bases. The CDR3 is 13 residues long. CDR1 and CDR2 from the germline V gene are LNHDA and SQIVND (reference sequence). The full variable domain, with the rest looked up from reference TRBV19 and TRBJ2-4, is DGGITQSPKYLFRKEGQNVTLSCEQNLNHDAMYWYRQDPGQGLRLIYYSQIVNDFQKGDIAEGYSVSREKKESFPLTVTSAQKNPTAFYLCASAGQGSNIQYFGAGTRLSVL.

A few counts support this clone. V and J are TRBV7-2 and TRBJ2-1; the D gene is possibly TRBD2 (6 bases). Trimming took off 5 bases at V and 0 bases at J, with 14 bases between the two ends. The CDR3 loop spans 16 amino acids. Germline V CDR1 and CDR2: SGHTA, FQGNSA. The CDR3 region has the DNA TGTGCCAGCAGCCCCCGGGCGGGGAGCTCCTACAATGAGCAGTTCTTC. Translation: CASSPRAGSSYNEQFF.

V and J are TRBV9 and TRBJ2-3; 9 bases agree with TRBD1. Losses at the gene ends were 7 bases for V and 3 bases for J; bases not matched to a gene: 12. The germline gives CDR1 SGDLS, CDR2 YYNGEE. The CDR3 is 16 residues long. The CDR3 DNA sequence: TGTGCCAGCTCCGGAACAGGGGGCGCTGGAACAGATACGCAGTATTTT. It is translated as CASSGTGGAGTDTQYF.

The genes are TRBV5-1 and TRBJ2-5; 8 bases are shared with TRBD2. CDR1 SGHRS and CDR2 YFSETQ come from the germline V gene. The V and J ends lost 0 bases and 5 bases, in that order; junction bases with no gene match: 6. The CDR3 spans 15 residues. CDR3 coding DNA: TGCGCCAGCAGCTTGGCCGGGCGGGAGGACGAGACCCAGTACTTC. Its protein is CASSLAGREDETQYF.

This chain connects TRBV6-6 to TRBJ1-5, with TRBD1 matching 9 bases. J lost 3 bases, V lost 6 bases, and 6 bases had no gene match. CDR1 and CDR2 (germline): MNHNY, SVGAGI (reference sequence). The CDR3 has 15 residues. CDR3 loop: CASSPTGGNNQPQHF. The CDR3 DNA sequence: TGTGCCAGCAGCCCGACAGGGGGAAACAATCAGCCCCAGCATTTT.

The CDR3 sequence: CASSEQGIRTEAFF. The CDR3 bases are TGTGCCAGCAGTGAACAGGGAATAAGAACTGAAGCTTTCTTT. The V gene is TRBV2, the J gene TRBJ1-1; perhaps TRBD1 as D (5 bases). Per the germline V gene, CDR1 is SNHLY and CDR2 is FYNNEI. The V end was cut by 2 bases, the J end by 5 bases, with 12 bases between. The CDR3 is made up of 14 amino acids.

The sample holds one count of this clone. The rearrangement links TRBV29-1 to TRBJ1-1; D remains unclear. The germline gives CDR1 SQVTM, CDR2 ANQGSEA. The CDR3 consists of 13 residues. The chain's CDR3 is CAARSGEGTEAFF. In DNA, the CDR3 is TGCGCAGCGAGAAGTGGGGAGGGCACTGAAGCTTTCTTT.

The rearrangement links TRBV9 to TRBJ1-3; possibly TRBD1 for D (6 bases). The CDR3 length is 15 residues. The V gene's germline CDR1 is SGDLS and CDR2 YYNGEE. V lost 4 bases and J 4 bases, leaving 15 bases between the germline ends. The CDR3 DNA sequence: TGTGCCAGCAGCCCTATCAGGGGCTCGGGAAACACCATATATTTT. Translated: CASSPIRGSGNTIYF.

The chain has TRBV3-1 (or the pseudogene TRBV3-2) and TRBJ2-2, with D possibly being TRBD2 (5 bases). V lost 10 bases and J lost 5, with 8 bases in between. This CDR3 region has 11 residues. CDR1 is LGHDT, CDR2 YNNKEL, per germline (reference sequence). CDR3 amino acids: CATRGTGELFF. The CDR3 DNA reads TGTGCCACCCGAGGGACCGGGGAGCTGTTTTTT.

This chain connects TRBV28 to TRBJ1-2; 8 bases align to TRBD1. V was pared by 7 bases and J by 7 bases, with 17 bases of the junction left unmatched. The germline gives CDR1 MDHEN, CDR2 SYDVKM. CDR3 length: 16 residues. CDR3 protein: CASTLLSWTGSGGYTF. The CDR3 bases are TGTGCCAGCACCTTATTGTCTTGGACAGGGAGTGGTGGCTACACCTTC.

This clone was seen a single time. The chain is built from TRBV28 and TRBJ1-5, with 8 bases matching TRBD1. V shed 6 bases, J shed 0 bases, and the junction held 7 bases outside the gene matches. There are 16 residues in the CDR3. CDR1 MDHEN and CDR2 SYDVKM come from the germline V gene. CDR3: CASRRKTGDSNQPQHF. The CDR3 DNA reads TGTGCCAGCAGACGAAAGACAGGGGATAGCAATCAGCCCCAGCATTTT. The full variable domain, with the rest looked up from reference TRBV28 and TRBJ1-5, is DVKVTQSSRYLVKRTGEKVFLECVQDMDHENMFWYRQDPGLGLRLIYFSYDVKMKEKGDIPEGYSVSREKKERFSLILESASTNQTSMYLCASRRKTGDSNQPQHFGDGTRLSIL.

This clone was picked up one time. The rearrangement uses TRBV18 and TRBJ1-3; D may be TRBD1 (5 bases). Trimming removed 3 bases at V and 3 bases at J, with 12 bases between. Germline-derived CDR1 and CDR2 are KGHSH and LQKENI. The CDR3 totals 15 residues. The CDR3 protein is CASSPRGVGGNTIYF. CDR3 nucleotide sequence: TGTGCCAGCTCACCGCGGGGGGTTGGTGGAAACACCATATATTTT.

CDR3 DNA sequence: TGTGCCAGCAGCGACGCAAGGGGACAGAGGCGTCGGGCTGAGCAGTTCTTC. It is translated as CASSDARGQRRRAEQFF. The rearrangement links TRBV11-3 to TRBJ2-1, with 7 bases identical to TRBD1. The germline gives CDR1 SGHNT, CDR2 YENEEA. The trim removed 5 bases at V and 9 bases at J, leaving 19 bases unmatched. This CDR3 has 17 amino acids.

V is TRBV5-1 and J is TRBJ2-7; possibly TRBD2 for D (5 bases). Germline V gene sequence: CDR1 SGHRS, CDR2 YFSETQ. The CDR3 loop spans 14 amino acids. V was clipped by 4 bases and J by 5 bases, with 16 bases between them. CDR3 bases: TGCGCCAGCAGCGACGGGCGTCCGGGGAACGAGCAGTACTTC. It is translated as CASSDGRPGNEQYF.

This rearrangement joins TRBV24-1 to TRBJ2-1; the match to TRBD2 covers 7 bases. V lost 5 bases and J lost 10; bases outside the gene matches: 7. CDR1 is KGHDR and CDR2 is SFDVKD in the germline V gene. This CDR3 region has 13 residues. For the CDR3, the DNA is TGTGCCACCAGTGGGGGGGGGTTCCGAGAGCAGTTCTTC. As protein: CATSGGGFREQFF.

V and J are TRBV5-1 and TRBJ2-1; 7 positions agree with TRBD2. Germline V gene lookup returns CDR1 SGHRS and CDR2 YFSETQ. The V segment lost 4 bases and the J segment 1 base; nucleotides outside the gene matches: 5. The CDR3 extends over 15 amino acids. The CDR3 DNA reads TGCGCCAGCAGCGATCCGGGGGGTTCCTACAATGAGCAGTTCTTC. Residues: CASSDPGGSYNEQFF.